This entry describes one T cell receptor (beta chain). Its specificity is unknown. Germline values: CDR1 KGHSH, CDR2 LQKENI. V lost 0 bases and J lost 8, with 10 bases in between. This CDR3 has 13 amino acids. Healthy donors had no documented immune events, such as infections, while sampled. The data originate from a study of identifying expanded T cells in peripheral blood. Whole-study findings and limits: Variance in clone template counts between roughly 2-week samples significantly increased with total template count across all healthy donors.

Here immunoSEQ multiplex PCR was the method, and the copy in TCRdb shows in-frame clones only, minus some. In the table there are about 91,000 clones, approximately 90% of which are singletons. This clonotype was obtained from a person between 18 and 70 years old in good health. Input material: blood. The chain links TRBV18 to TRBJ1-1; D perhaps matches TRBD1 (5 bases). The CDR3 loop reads CASSPPGVDEAFF. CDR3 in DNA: TGTGCCAGCTCACCACCGGGGGTAGACGAAGCTTTCTTT.